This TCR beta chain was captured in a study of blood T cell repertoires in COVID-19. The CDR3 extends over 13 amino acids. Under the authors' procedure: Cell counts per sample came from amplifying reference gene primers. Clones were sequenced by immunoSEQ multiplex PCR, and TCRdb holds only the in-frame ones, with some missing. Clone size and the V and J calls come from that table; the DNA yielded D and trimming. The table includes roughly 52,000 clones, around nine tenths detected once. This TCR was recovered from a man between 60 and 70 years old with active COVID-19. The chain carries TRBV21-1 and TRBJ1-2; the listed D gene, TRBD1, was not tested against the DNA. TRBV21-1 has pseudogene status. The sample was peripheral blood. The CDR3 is CASSKGRGRGYTF. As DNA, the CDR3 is TGTGCCAGCAGCAAAGGCAGGGGGCGCGGCTACACCTTC.